Each of the 23 T cell receptor beta chains below was sequenced from the same sample in a study of shared clonotypes between healthy human individuals. Sequencing used immunoSEQ multiplex PCR; TCRdb keeps in-frame clones, though not all of them. The sample consists of under 850,000 clones, about two thirds of them appearing once. Sequenced sample: memory CD4+ T cells sorted from blood. Subset defined: CD45RA-negative fraction. The receptors stem from a young woman in good health.

The V and J genes are TRBV18 and TRBJ1-1; D call uncertain. The CDR3 runs to 13 residues. V dropped 4 bases and J dropped 6 bases, with 12 bases sitting between them. CDR1 is KGHSH and CDR2 is LQKENI in the germline V gene. The CDR3 nucleotides read TGTGCCAGCTCACGAAAATCGGACTCTGAAGCTTTCTTT. This codes for CASSRKSDSEAFF.

The V call is TRBV27, the J call TRBJ2-5; possibly TRBD1 or TRBD2 for D (5 bases each). Germline V lookup: CDR1 MNHEY, CDR2 SMNVEV (reference sequence). Trimming cost V 9 bases and J 0 bases, with 20 bases left between them. The CDR3 sequence is 16 residues long. CDR3 sequence: CARTPGTAANQETQYF. For the CDR3, the DNA is TGTGCCAGGACGCCCGGGACGGCCGCGAACCAAGAGACCCAGTACTTC.

There are a few counts of this clone. The chain employs TRBV4-1 and TRBJ1-2; TRBD1 aligns across 7 bases. The CDR3 runs 15 residues. V was clipped by 1 base and J by 0 bases; unmatched bases: 2. CDR1 and CDR2 (germline): MGHRA, YSYEKL. DNA for the CDR3: TGCGCCAGCAGCCAAGGGGACAGACCTAACTATGGCTACACCTTC. This gives the protein CASSQGDRPNYGYTF.

The chain has TRBV5-1 and TRBJ2-1, with 10 bases that match TRBD2. Trimming cost V 3 bases and J 3 bases; bases outside gene matches: 6. This CDR3 contains 16 residues. Germline V CDR1 and CDR2: SGHRS, YFSETQ. The DNA for the CDR3 is TGCGCCAGCAGCTGGACTGGACTAGCGGACTACAATGAGCAGTTCTTC. This translates into CASSWTGLADYNEQFF.

V and J are TRBV19 and TRBJ1-5; tentatively, D is TRBD1 (5 bases). Per the germline V gene, CDR1 is LNHDA and CDR2 is SQIVND (reference sequence). Trimming shortened V by 6 bases and J by 0 bases, and 18 bases separated the two germline ends. There are 17 residues in the CDR3. The CDR3 nucleotides read TGTGCCAGTAGCGAGAGGGGCGCGGGGAATAGCAATCAGCCCCAGCATTTT. Translation gives CASSERGAGNSNQPQHF.

The V call is TRBV7-9, the J call TRBJ1-4; tentatively, D is TRBD1 (5 bases). This CDR3 spans 14 amino acids. The V gene's germline CDR1 is SEHNR and CDR2 FQNEAQ (reference sequence). Trimming shortened V by 5 bases and J by 5 bases, and 12 bases separated the two germline ends. Here the CDR3 DNA reads TGTGCCAGCAGCGTCGACAGAGGGAATGAAAAACTGTTTTTT. Amino acid sequence: CASSVDRGNEKLFF.

The chain is built from TRBV2 and TRBJ2-3, with D perhaps TRBD1 or TRBD2 (5 bases each). Per germline, CDR1 SNHLY and CDR2 FYNNEI. The CDR3 runs 15 residues. Between the trimmed V and J ends, which lost 5 bases and 0 bases, there was a span of 12 bases. The CDR3 nucleotides read TGTGCCAGCAGTTCCAGGGAGACTAGCACAGATACGCAGTATTTT. This gives the protein CASSSRETSTDTQYF.

This chain uses TRBV19 with TRBJ1-5; D might be TRBD1 (6 bases). Germline V gene data show CDR1 as LNHDA and CDR2 as SQIVND (reference sequence). This CDR3 is built from 16 residues. V was trimmed by 4 bases and J by 1 base, leaving 14 bases between them. The CDR3 region has the DNA TGTGCCAGTAGTAATCAAGGGACACCCAGCAATCAGCCCCAGCATTTT. Translated, it gives CASSNQGTPSNQPQHF.

This chain connects TRBV7-9 to TRBJ1-1; D is ambiguous. The germline V gene encodes CDR1 SEHNR and CDR2 FQNEAQ (reference sequence). The CDR3 spans 14 residues. Trimming took 8 bases from V and 8 from J, leaving 21 bases between them. For the CDR3, the DNA is TGTGCCAGCGCTATCGGCCGGGATTTCGGAGAAGCTTTCTTT. Translating gives CASAIGRDFGEAFF.

The chain recombines TRBV6-1 with TRBJ2-1, with D unclear. In germline, CDR1 is MNHNS, CDR2 SASEGT. V shed 6 bases and J shed 10 bases, with 16 bases lying between them. The CDR3 runs 13 residues. The CDR3 spells CASRDAHSLEQFF. In nucleotides, the CDR3 is TGTGCCAGCAGGGATGCACACTCCCTGGAGCAGTTCTTC.

This chain uses TRBV28 with TRBJ1-3, with 7 bases that match TRBD1. CDR1 MDHEN and CDR2 SYDVKM come from the germline V gene. The length of the CDR3 is 15 residues. The V and J ends lost 7 bases and 0 bases, in that order; junction bases with no gene match: 6. The CDR3 nucleotides read TGTGCCAGCACCCCCGGACAGGTCTCTGGAAACACCATATATTTT. Translated, it gives CASTPGQVSGNTIYF.

The chain uses TRBV6-5 and TRBJ2-7; D is undetermined. The V and J ends lost 0 bases and 11 bases respectively, with 14 bases between them. The CDR3 loop spans 13 amino acids. The V gene's germline CDR1 is MNHEY and CDR2 SVGAGI. The CDR3 here is CASSYSAGPREYF. The CDR3 DNA reads TGTGCCAGCAGTTACTCGGCCGGTCCGCGTGAGTACTTC.

The chain is built from TRBV27 and TRBJ1-2, with TRBD1 as a possible D gene (6 bases). CDR1 and CDR2 from the germline V gene are MNHEY and SMNVEV (reference sequence). The CDR3 loop spans 14 amino acids. Trimming removed 1 base at V and 1 base at J, with 7 bases between. The CDR3 DNA is TGTGCCAGCAGTTTATACAGGGATAACTATGGCTACACCTTC. The encoded protein is CASSLYRDNYGYTF.

The chain has TRBV7-2 and TRBJ2-3; a weak D match, TRBD1 (6 bases). CDR3 length: 15 amino acids. Germline values: CDR1 SGHTA, CDR2 FQGNSA. Trimming pared 4 bases from V and 4 bases from J, leaving 15 bases between. CDR3 nucleotides: TGTGCCAGCAGCTCACAGGGCCTGGCCTCAGATACGCAGTATTTT. It specifies CASSSQGLASDTQYF.

This sequence joins TRBV27 and TRBJ2-1, with D hard to call. CDR3 length equals 17 residues. With 3 bases removed from V and 0 bases from J, the gap between germline ends came to 15 bases. CDR1 and CDR2 from the germline V gene are MNHEY and SMNVEV (reference sequence). The CDR3 reads CASSFPPRSRSYNEQFF. The CDR3 region has the DNA TGTGCCAGCAGTTTCCCCCCCAGGTCCCGCTCCTACAATGAGCAGTTCTTC.

V gene TRBV7-2 combines with J gene TRBJ2-7; weak D call: TRBD1 (5 bases). The CDR3 is 15 residues long. Germline CDR1 reads SGHTA; CDR2 reads FQGNSA. V was cut by 4 bases and J by 2 bases, with 15 bases left in between. The CDR3 protein is CASSSQQGTTYEQYF. The CDR3 DNA follows: TGTGCCAGCAGCTCCCAGCAGGGAACTACCTACGAGCAGTACTTC.

The rearrangement joins TRBV19 to TRBJ2-2; D is perhaps TRBD1 or TRBD2 (5 bases each). This CDR3 contains 15 residues. V lost 5 bases, J lost 6 bases, and 16 bases lay in between. CDR1 and CDR2 from the germline V gene are LNHDA and SQIVND (reference sequence). The CDR3 nucleotides read TGTGCCAGTAGTTTGGTAACCGGGGCCCCCGGGGAGCTGTTTTTT. This codes for CASSLVTGAPGELFF.

As DNA, the CDR3 is TGTGCCAGCACCGGCTACACCTCGGGGACCGGGGAGCTGTTTTTT. Its translation is CASTGYTSGTGELFF. The chain carries TRBV2 and TRBJ2-2; D is perhaps TRBD2 (5 bases). V lost 7 bases and J 5 bases, leaving 17 bases between the germline ends. The CDR3 loop spans 15 amino acids. Germline assignment: CDR1 SNHLY and CDR2 FYNNEI.

The chain links TRBV2 to TRBJ1-5, with 7 bases identical to TRBD1. Germline V gene sequence: CDR1 SNHLY, CDR2 FYNNEI. The CDR3 has 13 amino acids. V lost 8 bases and J lost 3; bases outside the gene matches: 4. The CDR3 region is CASRDSNNQPQHF. CDR3 in DNA: TGTGCCAGCCGGGACAGCAACAATCAGCCCCAGCATTTT.

This clone appeared once. The V call is TRBV18, the J call TRBJ1-1; no definite D call. The germline CDR1 and CDR2 sequences are KGHSH and LQKENI. The CDR3 totals 16 residues. V lost 0 bases to trimming and J lost 0 bases, with 11 bases between them. CDR3 DNA: TGTGCCAGCTCACCACCGGGAACAGTGTTGAACACTGAAGCTTTCTTT. Translation gives CASSPPGTVLNTEAFF.

The chain recombines TRBV27 with TRBJ1-1; D uncertain. CDR3 size: 14 residues. Germline lookup yields CDR1 MNHEY and CDR2 SMNVEV (reference sequence). Trimming left V 2 bases short and J 2 bases short, with 9 bases between. CDR3 in amino acids: CASSLTRENTEAFF. CDR3 sequence (DNA): TGTGCCAGCAGTTTAACCAGAGAAAACACTGAAGCTTTCTTT.

V gene TRBV10-3 combines with J gene TRBJ2-1, with 7 bases identical to TRBD2. The CDR3 covers 12 residues. The germline V gene encodes CDR1 ENHRY and CDR2 SYGVKD. The trim removed 9 bases at V and 8 bases at J, leaving 7 bases unmatched. As DNA, the CDR3 is TGTGCCATTGGAGGGCTAGCGGATGAGCAGTTCTTC. This codes for CAIGGLADEQFF.

The chain is built from TRBV7-9 and TRBJ1-1, with 7 bases lining up with TRBD1. Per the germline V gene, CDR1 is SEHNR and CDR2 is FQNEAQ (reference sequence). Trimming removed 1 base from V and 4 bases from J; junction bases left unmatched: 6. The CDR3 extends over 15 amino acids. This CDR3 reads CASSLGTGRTTEAFF. The CDR3 nucleotides are TGTGCCAGCAGCTTAGGGACAGGACGGACCACTGAAGCTTTCTTT.